Listed here are 18 T cell receptor beta chains from one sample, sequenced in a study of blood T cell repertoires in COVID-19. Here immunoSEQ multiplex PCR was the method, and the copy in TCRdb shows in-frame clones only, minus some. This repertoire shows about 440,000 clones, approximately 89% found once; its top ten account for roughly 13%. The sequenced sample was peripheral blood. The receptors were gathered from a woman between 50 and 59 years old with COVID-19, enrolled during active disease.

Written as DNA, the CDR3 is TGCAGTGCTAGTGCAGGGATTCATTTAGGTCAGCCCCAGCATTTT. Its translation is CSASAGIHLGQPQHF. The chain combines TRBV20-1 with TRBJ1-5; D is perhaps TRBD1 (5 bases). Germline-derived CDR1 and CDR2 are DFQATT and SNEGSKA (reference sequence). The CDR3 covers 15 residues. With 3 bases removed from V and 6 bases from J, the gap between germline ends came to 18 bases.

V gene TRBV11-2 combines with J gene TRBJ2-7; tentative D call: TRBD1 (6 bases). Germline loops: CDR1 SGHAT, CDR2 FQNNGV. The length of the CDR3 is 14 residues. Deletions cut 8 bases from V and 2 bases from J, with 16 bases between. The CDR3 nucleotides are TGTGCCAGCCTGGGTGGGGACACCCCCTACGAGCAGTACTTC. This gives the protein CASLGGDTPYEQYF.

This rearrangement joins TRBV7-9 to TRBJ1-1; no clear D. Germline CDR1 and CDR2: SEHNR and FQNEAQ (reference sequence). There are 13 residues in the CDR3. V was trimmed by 2 bases and J by 5 bases, leaving 9 bases between them. CDR3 sequence: CASSLPPGTEAFF. DNA for the CDR3: TGTGCCAGCAGCTTACCCCCGGGGACTGAAGCTTTCTTT. The entire variable domain, with the rest obtained from reference TRBV7-9 and TRBJ1-1, is as follows: DTGVSQNPRHKITKRGQNVTFRCDPISEHNRLYWYRQTLGQGPEFLTYFQNEAQLEKSRLLSDRFSAERPKGSFSTLEIQRTEQGDSAMYLCASSLPPGTEAFFGQGTRLTVV.

The J gene is TRBJ1-4, the V gene TRBV29-1, with D possibly TRBD1 on 6 matching bases. V was pared by 4 bases and J by 8 bases, with 8 bases between. This CDR3 has 11 amino acids. CDR1 SQVTM and CDR2 ANQGSEA come from the germline V gene. The CDR3 loop reads CSVGGREKLFF. CDR3 coding DNA: TGCAGCGTTGGGGGGCGGGAAAAACTGTTTTTT.

CDR3 DNA: TGTGCCAGCTCGGACAGGGTCTACGAGCAGTACTTC. Translating it yields CASSDRVYEQYF. The V gene is TRBV18, the J gene TRBJ2-7; 8 bases line up with TRBD1. The junction had 1 base not matched to a gene; V was cut back by 6 bases and J by 3 bases. In germline, CDR1 is KGHSH, CDR2 LQKENI. The CDR3 is made up of 12 amino acids.

The genes are TRBV5-1 and TRBJ2-1, with 7 bases identical to TRBD1. The CDR3 loop spans 15 amino acids. Germline lookup yields CDR1 SGHRS and CDR2 YFSETQ. Trimming took 4 bases from V and 1 from J; bases not matched to a gene: 5. The CDR3 is CASSPGTDSYNEQFF. The CDR3 DNA follows: TGCGCCAGCAGCCCCGGGACAGATTCCTACAATGAGCAGTTCTTC.

This chain connects TRBV9 to TRBJ1-1; D is undetermined. Germline CDR1 reads SGDLS; CDR2 reads YYNGEE. This CDR3 has 13 residues. V was trimmed by 6 bases and J by 4 bases, leaving 13 bases between them. CDR3 region: CASTLLKSTEAFF. In DNA form, the CDR3 reads TGTGCCAGCACCCTCTTGAAGAGCACTGAAGCTTTCTTT.

This clone appeared a few times. The V and J genes are TRBV6-1 and TRBJ1-5; a weak D match, TRBD1 (6 bases). The CDR3 sequence is 15 residues long. V lost 7 bases and J lost 0, with 13 bases in between. Germline V gives CDR1 MNHNS, CDR2 SASEGT. The CDR3 loop reads CASTTGRVSNQPQHF. The CDR3, as DNA: TGTGCCAGCACCACAGGGAGAGTTAGCAATCAGCCCCAGCATTTT.

V gene TRBV6-5 combines with J gene TRBJ1-2, with D possibly TRBD1 on 5 matching bases. V lost 4 bases and J 4 bases, leaving 19 bases between the germline ends. The V gene's germline CDR1 is MNHEY and CDR2 SVGAGI. The CDR3 spans 16 residues. The CDR3 DNA is TGTGCCAGCAGTTTAATCGACAGATCTCGCATCTATGGCTACACCTTC. This sequence encodes CASSLIDRSRIYGYTF.

V usage is TRBV30 and J usage is TRBJ1-4; a weak D match, TRBD1 (5 bases). Germline V lookup: CDR1 GTSNPN, CDR2 SVGIG (reference sequence). V lost 2 bases, J lost 8 bases, and 15 bases lay in between. The CDR3 sequence is 14 residues long. The CDR3 sequence is CAWSYGTEDEKLFF. As DNA, the CDR3 is TGTGCCTGGAGTTACGGGACTGAGGACGAAAAACTGTTTTTT.

The chain links TRBV6-6 to TRBJ1-5, with a tentative D call TRBD1 (6 bases). The CDR3 totals 16 residues. Germline assignment: CDR1 MNHNY and CDR2 SVGAGI (reference sequence). The germline V and J ends were trimmed by 2 bases and 0 bases, with 11 bases remaining between them. CDR3 protein: CASSYGRGASNQPQHF. The CDR3 bases are TGTGCCAGCAGTTACGGACGGGGGGCTAGCAATCAGCCCCAGCATTTT.

The chain has TRBV19 and TRBJ1-4; maybe TRBD1 (5 bases). Germline CDR1 and CDR2: LNHDA and SQIVND (reference sequence). The CDR3 runs 12 residues. Between the trimmed V and J ends, which lost 7 bases and 7 bases, there was a span of 10 bases. In DNA form, the CDR3 reads TGTGCCAGTATGCAGGGCGGTGAAAAACTGTTTTTT. It yields the protein CASMQGGEKLFF.

This clone occurred a few times. The CDR3 nucleotides are TGTGCCAGCAGAAAAGTAGATAATTCACCCCTCCACTTT. As protein: CASRKVDNSPLHF. The gene calls are TRBV14 and TRBJ1-6; no clear D. This CDR3 comprises 13 residues. V gave up 6 bases and J gave up 5 bases, with 8 bases separating them. Germline CDR1 and CDR2: SGHDN and FVKESK.

The DNA for the CDR3 is TGTGCCAGCAGTCGCAGGGACACTGAAGCTTTCTTT. It encodes CASSRRDTEAFF. The rearrangement joins TRBV6-5 to TRBJ1-1; tentatively, D is TRBD1 (5 bases). CDR3 length equals 12 residues. Germline V gene data show CDR1 as MNHEY and CDR2 as SVGAGI. V was trimmed by 5 bases and J by 3 bases, leaving 7 bases between them.

The chain joins TRBV3-1 (or the pseudogene TRBV3-2) to TRBJ1-2; D gene uncertain. This CDR3 comprises 11 residues. V lost 7 bases to trimming and J lost 2 bases, with 5 bases between them. The germline V gene has CDR1 LGHDT and CDR2 YNNKEL (reference sequence). The CDR3, as DNA: TGTGCCAGCACCCTAAACTATGGCTACACCTTC. Protein: CASTLNYGYTF.

The V gene is TRBV11-2, the J gene TRBJ2-7; D gene uncertain. The germline V and J ends were trimmed by 5 bases and 2 bases, with 16 bases remaining between them. The germline CDR1 and CDR2 sequences are SGHAT and FQNNGV. The CDR3 runs 15 residues. The CDR3 coding sequence is TGTGCCAGCAGCCTTTCCGGGTTTCTGACCTACGAGCAGTACTTC. Its protein product is CASSLSGFLTYEQYF.

This chain uses TRBV5-4 with TRBJ1-2; the match to TRBD1 covers 8 bases. The length of the CDR3 is 13 residues. Germline CDR1 is SGHNT and CDR2 is YYREEE (reference sequence). The J segment lost 6 bases and the V segment lost 3 bases, leaving 4 bases of the junction unmatched. CDR3 sequence reads: CASSWTGQNGYTF. The DNA for the CDR3 is TGTGCCAGCAGCTGGACAGGGCAGAATGGCTACACCTTC.

The CDR3: CASSETQGTFTEAFF. The CDR3 bases are TGTGCCAGCAGCGAAACACAGGGGACGTTCACTGAAGCTTTCTTT. The J gene is TRBJ1-1, the V gene TRBV7-8; 7 bases map to TRBD1. Germline V lookup: CDR1 SGHVS, CDR2 FQNEAQ. V was clipped by 5 bases and J by 4 bases; unmatched bases: 10. The CDR3 covers 15 residues.